The present T cell receptor (beta chain) was sequenced within a study of identifying expanded T cells in peripheral blood (dated by TCRdb to the late 2010s). A note on the overall study: Technical replicates were generated by sequencing separate aliquots of the same genomic DNA pool, and four replicates were compared pairwise. Paper-wide results and their limitations: The binomial model flagged 0.95 to 1.5 differentially abundant clones between technical replicates but 15 to 17 over two weeks and 19 over four weeks. Variance in clone template counts between approximately 2-week samples significantly increased with total template count across all healthy donors. Across all healthy-donor time intervals, the beta-binomial model significantly lowered both the number of clones called differentially abundant and the false-positive rate. The authors expected that over much longer intervals, such as months to years, biological variance in healthy repertoires might increase even further.

About this clone: This clone's antigen is unknown. Per-base quality was not reported, and no clone a single base away is much larger than it.

The immunoSEQ Assay, which relies on bias-controlled multiplex PCR amplification of genomic DNA, was used to profile TCRbeta CDR3 regions. Per the source publication's procedure: The absolute abundance of each unique TCRbeta CDR3 region was quantified after sequences were collapsed and filtered. Differential abundance was assessed using a binomial (Fisher-equivalent) model and a beta-binomial model in which time-dependent variance fitted from healthy donors was added. Any clone with fewer than 5 combined templates was excluded, and a clone was called differentially abundant if its Benjamini-Hochberg FDR was below 0.01. The form v = (b*log(k)+a)^2 was used to model beta-binomial variance as a function of total template count across the two samples. Here the immuneACCESS table is served through TCRdb, limited to in-frame sequences with V and J called. Missing clones are a known gap in these copies; in checked studies unresolved V genes cover under half, and the rest lacks a known reason. From that table come the V and J calls and clone size; the DNA was used to work out D and trimming. The sample contains 75,000 to 100,000 clones, roughly 90% of them found a single time. The ten top clones hold around 2.7% of the sample.

The CDR3 runs 11 residues from the cysteine to the phenylalanine. Solely the CDR3 DNA is kept, with 33 bases framed from the first base. As encoded in the germline V gene (reference sequence), CDR1 is GTSNPN while CDR2 is SVGIG. A distance of 3 bases separates the germline ends of V and J, which lose 1 base and 2 bases respectively. During the collection period, no infections or other immune events were recorded for the healthy donors. Healthy-donor blood repertoires served as a training cohort to calibrate time-dependent variance in a beta-binomial model of T-cell clone differential abundance. The training cohort was composed of some ten healthy donors, 3 female and 7 male. An age range of about 29 to 70 years, with an average of roughly 47 years, was recorded for the donors. Whole blood was collected from each healthy donor at three time points spaced about 14 days apart and obtained from a commercial supplier. For immunosequencing, genomic DNA was extracted from unsorted whole blood.

The chain employs TRBV30 and TRBJ2-7; no confident D gene assignment can be made. This receptor was obtained from a person between 18 and 70 years old in good health. The material sequenced was blood. The nucleotides are TGTGCCTGGAGTGAGACCTACGAGCAGTACTTC. Its product reads: CAWSETYEQYF.